The 30 T cell receptor beta chains below were found in one sample sequenced in a study of human T cells and chemical hapten exposure. TCRdb redid the calling of the RACE reads with MiXCR, one entry per CDR3 protein. The table includes approximately 75,000 distinct CDR3 sequences, about 9% detected once. Specified time point: patch test 2, 6 weeks after DPC sensitization. Sample treatment: therapeutic diphenylcyclopropenone sensitization with weekly scalp DPC. The sequenced sample was whole blood, obtained in connection with sensitization to the hapten diphenylcyclopropenone (DPC). All receptors come from a woman between 50 and 59 years old with alopecia areata. Some clones in this sample may be carry-over from other donors' samples.

This clonotype was detected ten times or more. The chain carries TRBV6-2 or TRBV6-3 and TRBJ2-1, with 8 bases identical to TRBD1. Germline loops: CDR1 MNHEY, CDR2 SVGEGT. The V gene end was trimmed by 5 bases and the J gene end by 8 bases; junction bases not matched to a gene: 11. The CDR3 sequence is 15 residues long. CDR3 amino acids: CASSPARTGTDEQFF. CDR3 DNA: TGTGCCAGCAGTCCCGCCCGGACAGGGACGGATGAGCAGTTCTTC.

This clonotype was seen repeatedly, ten times or more. This chain uses TRBV6-2 or TRBV6-3 with TRBJ2-5, with 7 bases fitting TRBD1. From germline, CDR1 is MNHEY and CDR2 SVGEGT. CDR3 length: 13 residues. Trimming at V came to 7 bases and at J to 5 bases, leaving 7 bases not matched to a gene. CDR3 residues: CASTKQGTETQYF. The CDR3 region has the DNA TGTGCCAGCACCAAACAGGGGACGGAGACCCAGTACTTC.

Only a few counts were recorded for this clonotype. V is TRBV5-1 and J is TRBJ2-3; perhaps TRBD1 as D (6 bases). Trimming left V 1 base short and J 4 bases short, with 13 bases between. The germline V gene has CDR1 SGHRS and CDR2 YFSETQ. This CDR3 contains 15 residues. The CDR3 nucleotides read TGCGCCAGCAGCTTGACAGGGAAACTCGCAGATACGCAGTATTTT. The encoded protein is CASSLTGKLADTQYF. Full variable domain (missing parts from reference TRBV5-1 and TRBJ2-3): KAGVTQTPRYLIKTRGQQVTLSCSPISGHRSVSWYQQTPGQGLQFLFEYFSETQRNKGNFPGRFSGRQFSNSRSEMNVSTLELGDSALYLCASSLTGKLADTQYFGPGTRLTVL.

This clonotype was detected ten times or more. This chain uses TRBV6-5 with TRBJ2-7; TRBD1 might be the D (6 bases). CDR1 and CDR2 (germline): MNHEY, SVGAGI. The CDR3 runs 13 residues. V was pared by 6 bases and J by 3 bases, with 12 bases between. The CDR3 sequence: CASSVDSSYEQYF. CDR3 sequence (DNA): TGTGCCAGCAGCGTGGACAGTAGCTACGAGCAGTACTTC.

This clonotype was counted between two and nine times. This sequence joins TRBV6-5 and TRBJ2-3; maybe TRBD2 (6 bases). The CDR3 contains 14 residues. V was trimmed by 8 bases and J by 2 bases, leaving 14 bases between them. CDR1 MNHEY and CDR2 SVGAGI come from the germline V gene. CDR3 DNA sequence: TGTGCCAGCGGTCGGGGGATTTACACAGATACGCAGTATTTT. Its protein product is CASGRGIYTDTQYF.

In its sample, this clonotype was seen a few times. The V and J genes are TRBV7-6 and TRBJ2-3, with D unclear. V gave up 1 base and J gave up 9 bases, with 11 bases separating them. There are 13 residues in the CDR3. Germline V CDR1 and CDR2: SGHVS, FNYEAQ. CDR3 DNA sequence: TGTGCCAGCAGCTTAGAAAGCCGGGCGACGCAGTATTTT. Translated, it gives CASSLESRATQYF.

The genes are TRBV10-3 and TRBJ2-3, with D possibly TRBD2 on 6 matching bases. Germline loops: CDR1 ENHRY, CDR2 SYGVKD. The CDR3 runs 12 residues. Between the trimmed V and J ends, which lost 10 bases and 4 bases, there was a span of 12 bases. CDR3 coding DNA: TGTGCCACCCGGGACTTTTCAGATACGCAGTATTTT. Protein sequence: CATRDFSDTQYF.

V usage is TRBV5-1 and J usage is TRBJ2-3, with D possibly being TRBD2 (5 bases). Germline loops: CDR1 SGHRS, CDR2 YFSETQ. This CDR3 is built from 14 residues. Trimming shortened V by 4 bases and J by 3 bases, and 12 bases separated the two germline ends. The CDR3 bases are TGCGCCAGCAGCCAAGTGGACTCGACAGATACGCAGTATTTT. Amino acids: CASSQVDSTDTQYF.

The V call is TRBV4-3, the J call TRBJ2-6; D perhaps matches TRBD1 (6 bases). Germline CDR1 reads LGHNA; CDR2 reads YSLEER. This CDR3 contains 16 residues. The V gene lost 4 bases and the J gene lost 0 bases, with 10 bases spanning the gap. CDR3: CASSRGQSSGANVLTF. As DNA, the CDR3 is TGCGCCAGCAGCCGTGGACAGAGCTCTGGGGCCAACGTCCTGACTTTC.

This clonotype was counted at least ten times. This chain joins TRBV6-5 and TRBJ1-2; D not resolved. CDR1 MNHEY and CDR2 SVGAGI come from the germline V gene. V lost 2 bases and J 6 bases, leaving 10 bases between the germline ends. The CDR3 runs 13 residues. The CDR3 region is CASSYVSGNGYTF. The CDR3 DNA is TGTGCCAGCAGTTACGTGTCGGGAAATGGCTACACCTTC.

The V and J genes are TRBV5-6 and TRBJ1-6; TRBD1 matches 8 bases. Losses at the gene ends were 4 bases for V and 8 bases for J; bases not matched to a gene: 11. CDR1 is SGHDT and CDR2 is YYEEEE in the germline V gene. This CDR3 comprises 16 residues. CDR3 protein: CASSLLLGQDDSPLHF. Here the CDR3 DNA reads TGTGCCAGCAGCCTTCTTTTGGGACAGGACGATTCACCCCTCCACTTT.

This clonotype was observed a few times. This chain uses TRBV4-3 with TRBJ2-3, with 11 bases lining up with TRBD2. The V and J ends lost 0 bases and 3 bases, in that order; junction bases with no gene match: 5. CDR3 length: 17 amino acids. Germline CDR1 is LGHNA and CDR2 is YSLEER. The CDR3 DNA sequence: TGCGCCAGCAGCCAAGATCTACTAGCGGGAGATACAGATACGCAGTATTTT. This sequence encodes CASSQDLLAGDTDTQYF.

This clonotype was detected ten times or more. The chain has TRBV6-4 and TRBJ2-2; the D is unclear. This CDR3 contains 12 residues. Trimming took off 2 bases at V and 7 bases at J, with 5 bases between the two ends. CDR1 is MRHNA, CDR2 SNTAGT, per germline. CDR3 in DNA: TGTGCCAGCAGTGACCGATACGGGGAGCTGTTTTTT. This translates into CASSDRYGELFF.

The gene calls are TRBV27 and TRBJ1-4; D remains ambiguous. V shed 5 bases and J shed 0 bases, with 10 bases lying between them. Germline V gene data show CDR1 as MNHEY and CDR2 as SMNVEV (reference sequence). The CDR3 has 15 residues. CDR3 nucleotide sequence: TGTGCCAGCAGTCACGGCGGCGCAACTAATGAAAAACTGTTTTTT. Protein sequence: CASSHGGATNEKLFF. Drawing the rest from reference TRBV27 and TRBJ1-4, the complete variable domain is EAQVTQNPRYLITVTGKKLTVTCSQNMNHEYMSWYRQDPGLGLRQIYYSMNVEVTDKGDVPEGYKVSRKEKRNFPLILESPSPNQTSLYFCASSHGGATNEKLFFGSGTQLSVL.

This clonotype was detected only a few times. J is TRBJ2-6 and V is TRBV7-2; 7 bases are a match to TRBD1. CDR3 size: 19 residues. The germline V gene encodes CDR1 SGHTA and CDR2 FQGNSA. The ends lost 6 bases at V and 4 bases at J; junction bases unmatched: 18. The CDR3: CASSFRLGTGAGGANVLTF. The CDR3 DNA reads as TGTGCCAGCAGTTTCCGGCTGGGTACAGGGGCAGGCGGGGCCAACGTCCTGACTTTC.

This clonotype has just a few counts. The chain links TRBV10-3 to TRBJ1-4, with 7 bases aligning to TRBD1. The trim removed 10 bases at V and 6 bases at J, leaving 8 bases unmatched. Per the germline V gene, CDR1 is ENHRY and CDR2 is SYGVKD. The CDR3 has 13 amino acids. Here the CDR3 reads CATWTGHDEKLFF. The DNA for the CDR3 is TGTGCCACCTGGACAGGACACGATGAAAAACTGTTTTTT.

This clonotype was observed a few times. V and J are TRBV4-3 and TRBJ2-3; D is ambiguous. The CDR3 covers 17 residues. In germline, CDR1 is LGHNA, CDR2 YSLEER. Trimming removed 1 base from V and 2 bases from J, with 16 bases in between. As DNA, the CDR3 is TGCGCCAGCAGCCAAGGTTCTCTCGCCTTTTCCACAGATACGCAGTATTTT. It yields the protein CASSQGSLAFSTDTQYF.

This clonotype was seen a few times. This chain joins TRBV6-1 and TRBJ2-1, with TRBD2 matching 12 bases. The length of the CDR3 is 15 residues. V shed 5 bases and J 5 bases; nucleotides not matched to a gene: 4. Germline V lookup: CDR1 MNHNS, CDR2 SASEGT. The CDR3 sequence is CASSLRTSGDNEQFF. As DNA, the CDR3 is TGTGCCAGCAGTTTACGGACTAGCGGGGACAATGAGCAGTTCTTC.

The V call is TRBV9, the J call TRBJ2-7, with 8 nucleotides matching TRBD2. CDR3 length: 14 amino acids. J gave up 1 base and V 2 bases, and 2 bases lay outside the gene matches. CDR1 and CDR2 from the germline V gene are SGDLS and YYNGEE. CDR3 amino acids: CASSVVAGSYEQYF. In nucleotides, the CDR3 is TGTGCCAGCAGCGTGGTAGCGGGGTCCTACGAGCAGTACTTC.

The chain recombines TRBV5-6 with TRBJ1-1, with TRBD1 matching 9 bases. The germline V gene has CDR1 SGHDT and CDR2 YYEEEE. The ends lost 3 bases at V and 0 bases at J; junction bases unmatched: 3. This CDR3 is 15 amino acids long. For the CDR3, the DNA is TGTGCCAGCAGCTGGGGACAGGGCTTGAACACTGAAGCTTTCTTT. Amino acids: CASSWGQGLNTEAFF.

This clonotype was observed many times. This chain joins TRBV29-1 and TRBJ1-1; no clear D. Germline CDR1 is SQVTM and CDR2 is ANQGSEA. This CDR3 has 11 amino acids. V dropped 1 base and J dropped 4 bases, with 4 bases sitting between them. CDR3 sequence reads: CSVEGGTEAFF. The CDR3 DNA sequence: TGCAGCGTTGAAGGGGGCACTGAAGCTTTCTTT.

In this sample, this clonotype turned up many times. The V gene is TRBV3-1, the J gene TRBJ2-3, with 7 bases that match TRBD2. The CDR3 loop spans 15 amino acids. Germline CDR1 LGHDT, CDR2 YNNKEL (reference sequence). The trim removed 1 base at V and 6 bases at J, leaving 7 bases unmatched. DNA of the CDR3: TGTGCCAGCAGCCAAGCTCGCGGGGGAGGGGATACGCAGTATTTT. It is translated as CASSQARGGGDTQYF.

There are a few counts of this clonotype. This chain uses TRBV4-2 with TRBJ2-1; 7 bases are a match to TRBD2. J gave up 9 bases and V 0 bases, and 8 bases lay outside the gene matches. The CDR3 runs 15 residues. Germline assignment: CDR1 LGHNA and CDR2 YNFKEQ. The CDR3 nucleotides read TGTGCCAGCAGCCAAGATCCCGGACTAGGCACTGAGCAGTTCTTC. The encoded protein is CASSQDPGLGTEQFF.

This clonotype has a handful of counts. The rearrangement joins TRBV29-1 to TRBJ2-5; 15 positions agree with TRBD2. The CDR3 is 16 amino acids. V lost 7 bases to trimming and J lost 2 bases; unmatched junction nucleotides: 8. CDR1 is SQVTM, CDR2 ANQGSEA, per germline. The CDR3 nucleotides read TGCAGCGCCCAGGGACTAGCGGGGGGTAAACAAGAGACCCAGTACTTC. Protein product: CSAQGLAGGKQETQYF. The full variable domain, with the rest looked up from reference TRBV29-1 and TRBJ2-5, is SAVISQKPSRDICQRGTSLTIQCQVDSQVTMMFWYRQQPGQSLTLIATANQGSEATYESGFVIDKFPISRPNLTFSTLTVSNMSPEDSSIYLCSAQGLAGGKQETQYFGPGTRLLVL.

This clonotype was seen at least ten times. This sequence joins TRBV28 and TRBJ2-7, with D possibly being TRBD1 or TRBD2 (5 bases each). Germline CDR1 and CDR2: MDHEN and SYDVKM. The CDR3 has 13 amino acids. The V and J ends lost 6 bases and 4 bases respectively, with 13 bases between them. Here the CDR3 reads CASRLRGGYEQYF. CDR3 coding DNA: TGTGCCAGCAGATTGAGGGGTGGGTACGAGCAGTACTTC.

J is TRBJ2-2 and V is TRBV12-3 or TRBV12-4; 12 bases agree with TRBD2. Trimming took 3 bases from V and 4 from J; bases not matched to a gene: 9. This CDR3 has 18 amino acids. CDR3 region: CASSLPALLAGGTGELFF. CDR3 nucleotides: TGTGCCAGCAGTTTGCCCGCCTTACTAGCGGGAGGCACCGGGGAGCTGTTTTTT.

This chain connects TRBV12-3 or TRBV12-4 to TRBJ1-1; D is ambiguous. The CDR3 has 14 amino acids. With 2 bases removed from V and 1 base from J, the gap between germline ends came to 8 bases. The CDR3, as DNA: TGTGCCAGCAGTTTAACAGCCGCGAACACTGAAGCTTTCTTT. Its protein is CASSLTAANTEAFF.

This clonotype occurred a few times. This chain links TRBV25-1 with TRBJ1-5; D gene unclear. Germline V gives CDR1 MGHDK, CDR2 SYGVNS. The CDR3 has 16 amino acids. V gave up 2 bases and J gave up 0 bases, with 11 bases separating them. The CDR3 protein is CASSEGQEYSNQPQHF. The CDR3 bases are TGTGCCAGCAGTGAAGGGCAGGAATATAGCAATCAGCCCCAGCATTTT.

This clonotype was seen repeatedly, ten times or more. The chain uses TRBV2 and TRBJ2-2, with a possible D match to TRBD2 (6 bases). V was trimmed by 4 bases and J by 7 bases, leaving 10 bases between them. The CDR3 loop spans 13 amino acids. Germline V lookup: CDR1 SNHLY, CDR2 FYNNEI. The CDR3 reads CASSVREFGELFF. The CDR3 DNA sequence: TGTGCCAGCAGTGTTCGGGAGTTCGGGGAGCTGTTTTTT.

The chain uses TRBV6-5 and TRBJ1-1, with D unclear. This CDR3 contains 14 residues. V dropped 5 bases and J dropped 3 bases, with 13 bases sitting between them. Germline CDR1 reads MNHEY; CDR2 reads SVGAGI. CDR3 bases: TGTGCCAGCAGTCTTCAAGGTCGCGACACTGAAGCTTTCTTT. Translating it yields CASSLQGRDTEAFF.